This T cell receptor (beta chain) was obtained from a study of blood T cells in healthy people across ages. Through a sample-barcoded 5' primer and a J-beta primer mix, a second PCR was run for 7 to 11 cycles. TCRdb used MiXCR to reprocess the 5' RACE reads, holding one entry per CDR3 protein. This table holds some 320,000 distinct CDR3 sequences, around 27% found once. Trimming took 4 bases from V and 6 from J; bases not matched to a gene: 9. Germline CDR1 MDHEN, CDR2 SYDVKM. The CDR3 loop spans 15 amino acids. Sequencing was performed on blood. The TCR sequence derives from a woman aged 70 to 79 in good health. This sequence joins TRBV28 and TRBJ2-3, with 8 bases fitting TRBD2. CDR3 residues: CASSSGAGGPDTQYF. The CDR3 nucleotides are TGTGCCAGCAGTTCTGGGGCGGGAGGCCCGGATACGCAGTATTTT.